What follows are 12 T cell receptor beta chains derived from one specimen sequenced in a study of Graves' ophthalmopathy and Graves' hyperthyroidism. From RNA, the CDR3 regions of TCR beta chains were amplified and sequenced. HTBI primers were used in a first-round RT-PCR, which preceded a second-round multiplex PCR. TCRdb reprocessed the multiplex PCR reads via MiXCR and lists one record per CDR3 protein. The table records hundreds of thousands of distinct CDR3 sequences, roughly 40% of them present only once. Sequenced material: peripheral blood. The receptors here all came from an adult man with Graves' ophthalmopathy.

V usage is TRBV19 and J usage is TRBJ1-1; TRBD1 might be the D (5 bases). Per germline, CDR1 LNHDA and CDR2 SQIVND (reference sequence). With 7 bases removed from V and 0 bases from J, the gap between germline ends came to 15 bases. The CDR3 runs 15 residues. CDR3 DNA sequence: TGTGCCAGTACCATAAGGGGCACAATGAACACTGAAGCTTTCTTT. Translating it yields CASTIRGTMNTEAFF. Variable domain in full (rest from reference TRBV19 and TRBJ1-1): DGGITQSPKYLFRKEGQNVTLSCEQNLNHDAMYWYRQDPGQGLRLIYYSQIVNDFQKGDIAEGYSVSREKKESFPLTVTSAQKNPTAFYLCASTIRGTMNTEAFFGQGTRLTVV.

The chain couples TRBV2 to TRBJ1-2; no firm D call. The CDR3 length is 11 residues. Trimming shortened V by 11 bases and J by 7 bases, and 14 bases separated the two germline ends. CDR1 and CDR2 from the germline V gene are SNHLY and FYNNEI. DNA for the CDR3: TGTGCCGCCTACGGACTCTCTGGCTACACCTTC. This codes for CAAYGLSGYTF.

The table lists this clonotype with a few counts. This sequence joins TRBV6-1 and TRBJ2-7; TRBD2 aligns across 7 bases. Germline V gene data show CDR1 as MNHNS and CDR2 as SASEGT. Trimming took 6 bases from V and 8 from J; bases not matched to a gene: 4. The CDR3 sequence is 11 residues long. The DNA for the CDR3 is TGTGCCAGCAGCCGAGCGGGAAAGCAGTACTTC. Protein product: CASSRAGKQYF.

The chain employs TRBV5-1 and TRBJ2-5; unclear D gene. The germline V gene encodes CDR1 SGHRS and CDR2 YFSETQ. This CDR3 comprises 14 residues. Trimming shortened V by 4 bases and J by 3 bases, and 13 bases separated the two germline ends. The CDR3 DNA reads TGCGCCAGCAGCACCATCGACGGTAAAGAGACCCAGTACTTC. Its translation: CASSTIDGKETQYF. Filled out from reference TRBV5-1 and TRBJ2-5, the complete variable domain reads KAGVTQTPRYLIKTRGQQVTLSCSPISGHRSVSWYQQTPGQGLQFLFEYFSETQRNKGNFPGRFSGRQFSNSRSEMNVSTLELGDSALYLCASSTIDGKETQYFGPGTRLLVL.

The chain carries TRBV7-9 and TRBJ2-7, with 7 nucleotides matching TRBD1. The J segment lost 5 bases and the V segment lost 2 bases, leaving 3 bases of the junction unmatched. The CDR3 has 13 amino acids. CDR1 SEHNR and CDR2 FQNEAQ come from the germline V gene (reference sequence). The CDR3 DNA sequence: TGTGCCAGCAGCTTACAGGGGGTGAACGAGCAGTACTTC. It codes for CASSLQGVNEQYF. The whole variable domain, remainder taken from reference TRBV7-9 and TRBJ2-7, is DTGVSQNPRHKITKRGQNVTFRCDPISEHNRLYWYRQTLGQGPEFLTYFQNEAQLEKSRLLSDRFSAERPKGSFSTLEIQRTEQGDSAMYLCASSLQGVNEQYFGPGTRLTVT.

This chain joins TRBV7-9 and TRBJ2-7; 12 bases fit TRBD2. The assigned J gene may be wrong: the sequence end matches TRBJ2-1 better. Germline values: CDR1 SEHNR, CDR2 FQNEAQ (reference sequence). This CDR3 comprises 16 residues. The CDR3 DNA reads as TGTGCCAGCAGCACTCGTCCGGGACTAGCGGGCAATGAGCAGTTCTTC. Encoded protein: CASSTRPGLAGNEQFF.

This chain uses TRBV5-1 with TRBJ1-1; D is unresolved. V was pared by 5 bases and J by 1 base, with 6 bases between. The CDR3 runs 12 residues. Looked up from germline, CDR1 is SGHRS and CDR2 is YFSETQ. CDR3 in amino acids: CASRQQNTEAFF. The CDR3 nucleotides are TGCGCCAGCAGACAACAGAACACTGAAGCTTTCTTT.

This chain uses TRBV15 with TRBJ1-1; unclear D gene. The CDR3 extends over 16 amino acids. Looked up from germline, CDR1 is LNHNV and CDR2 is YYDKDF (reference sequence). Trimming shortened V by 3 bases and J by 0 bases, and 14 bases separated the two germline ends. CDR3 sequence reads: CATSSPVSTMNTEAFF. The CDR3 DNA follows: TGTGCCACCAGCAGCCCGGTATCGACCATGAACACTGAAGCTTTCTTT.

The V and J genes are TRBV7-9 and TRBJ1-2; D remains unclear. The CDR3 is 15 residues long. CDR1 and CDR2 (germline): SEHNR, FQNEAQ (reference sequence). Trimming pared 1 base from V and 7 bases from J, leaving 16 bases between. The CDR3 DNA reads as TGTGCCAGCAGCTTAGTAGGAGGAGGGAGATCTGGCTACACCTTC. It specifies CASSLVGGGRSGYTF.

This clonotype was counted between two and nine times. The chain employs TRBV10-3 and TRBJ2-7, with TRBD1 identical over 11 bases. CDR1 ENHRY and CDR2 SYGVKD come from the germline V gene. J gave up 2 bases and V 10 bases, and 4 bases lay outside the gene matches. The CDR3 spans 13 residues. This CDR3 is CATRTGGPYEQYF. The DNA for the CDR3 is TGTGCCACCCGGACAGGGGGCCCCTACGAGCAGTACTTC.

V usage is TRBV7-2 and J usage is TRBJ2-5; tentatively, D is TRBD2 (7 bases). The germline V and J ends were trimmed by 11 bases and 4 bases, with 11 bases remaining between them. Germline CDR1 and CDR2: SGHTA and FQGNSA. CDR3 length: 11 amino acids. CDR3 residues: CAWRGPETQYF. CDR3 DNA sequence: TGTGCCTGGCGGGGGCCAGAGACCCAGTACTTC.

The rearrangement uses TRBV7-6 and TRBJ2-7, with 10 bases matching TRBD2. The CDR3 totals 15 residues. CDR1 and CDR2 from the germline V gene are SGHVS and FNYEAQ. V was clipped by 6 bases and J by 4 bases; unmatched bases: 9. Here the CDR3 reads CASRAWTSGSYEQYF. In nucleotides, the CDR3 is TGTGCCAGCAGGGCCTGGACTAGCGGTTCTTACGAGCAGTACTTC.